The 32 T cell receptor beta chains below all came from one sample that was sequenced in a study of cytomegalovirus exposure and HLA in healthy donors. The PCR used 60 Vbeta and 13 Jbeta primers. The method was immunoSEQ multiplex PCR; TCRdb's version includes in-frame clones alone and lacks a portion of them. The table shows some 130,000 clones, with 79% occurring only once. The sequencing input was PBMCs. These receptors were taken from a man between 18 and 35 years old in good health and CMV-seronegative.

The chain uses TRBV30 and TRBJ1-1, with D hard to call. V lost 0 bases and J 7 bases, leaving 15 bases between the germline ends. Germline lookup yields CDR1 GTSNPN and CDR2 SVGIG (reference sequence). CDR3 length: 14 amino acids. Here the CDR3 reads CAWSVAGSGFEAFF. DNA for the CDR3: TGTGCCTGGAGTGTAGCGGGATCGGGGTTTGAAGCTTTCTTT.

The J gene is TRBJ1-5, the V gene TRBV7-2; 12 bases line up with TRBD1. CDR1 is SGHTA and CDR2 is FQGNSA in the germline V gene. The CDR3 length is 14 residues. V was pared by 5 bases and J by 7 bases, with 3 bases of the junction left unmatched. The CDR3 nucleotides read TGTGCCAGCAGCCAGGGACAGGGGGCCCAGCCCCAGCATTTT. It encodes CASSQGQGAQPQHF.

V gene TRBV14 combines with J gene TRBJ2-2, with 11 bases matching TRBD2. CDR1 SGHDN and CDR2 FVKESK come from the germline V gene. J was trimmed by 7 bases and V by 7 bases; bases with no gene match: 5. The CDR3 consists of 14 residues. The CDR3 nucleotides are TGTGCCAGCACCCTAGCGGGGGGAATCGGGGAGCTGTTTTTT. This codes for CASTLAGGIGELFF.

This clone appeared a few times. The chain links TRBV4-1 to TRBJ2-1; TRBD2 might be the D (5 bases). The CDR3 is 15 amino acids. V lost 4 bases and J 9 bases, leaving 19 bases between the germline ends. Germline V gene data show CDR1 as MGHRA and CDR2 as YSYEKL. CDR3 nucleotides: TGCGCCAGCAGCCCATTTCGTGAGGGCCGCGGTGAGCAGTTCTTC. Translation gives CASSPFREGRGEQFF.

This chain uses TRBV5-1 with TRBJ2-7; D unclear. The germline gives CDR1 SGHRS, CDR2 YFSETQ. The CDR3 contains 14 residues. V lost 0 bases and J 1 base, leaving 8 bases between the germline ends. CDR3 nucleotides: TGCGCCAGCAGCTTGGATAGCAGTTCCTACGAGCAGTACTTC. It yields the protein CASSLDSSSYEQYF.

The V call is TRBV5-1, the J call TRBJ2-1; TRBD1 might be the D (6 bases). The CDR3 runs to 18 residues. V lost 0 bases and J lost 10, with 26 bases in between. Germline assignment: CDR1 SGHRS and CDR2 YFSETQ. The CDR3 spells CASSLARSSTYNRDEQFF. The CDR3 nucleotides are TGCGCCAGCAGCTTGGCCAGATCGTCTACGTATAACAGGGACGAGCAGTTCTTC. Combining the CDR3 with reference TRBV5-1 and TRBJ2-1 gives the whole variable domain KAGVTQTPRYLIKTRGQQVTLSCSPISGHRSVSWYQQTPGQGLQFLFEYFSETQRNKGNFPGRFSGRQFSNSRSEMNVSTLELGDSALYLCASSLARSSTYNRDEQFFGPGTRLTVL.

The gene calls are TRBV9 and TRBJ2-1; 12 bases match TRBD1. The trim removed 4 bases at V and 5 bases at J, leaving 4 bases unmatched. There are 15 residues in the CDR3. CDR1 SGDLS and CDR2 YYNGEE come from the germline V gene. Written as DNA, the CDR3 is TGTGCCAGCAGCAGGGGACAGGGGGCCAACAATGAGCAGTTCTTC. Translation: CASSRGQGANNEQFF.

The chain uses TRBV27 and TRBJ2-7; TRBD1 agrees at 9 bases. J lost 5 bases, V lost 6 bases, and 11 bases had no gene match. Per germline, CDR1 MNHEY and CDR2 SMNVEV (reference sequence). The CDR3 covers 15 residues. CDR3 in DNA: TGTGCCAGCAGCCCAATGGGGGACAGGGACGACGAGCAGTACTTC. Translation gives CASSPMGDRDDEQYF.

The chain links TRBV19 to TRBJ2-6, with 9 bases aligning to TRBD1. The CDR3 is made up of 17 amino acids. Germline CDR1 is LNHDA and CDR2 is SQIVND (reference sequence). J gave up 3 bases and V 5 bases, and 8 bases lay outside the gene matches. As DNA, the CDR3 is TGTGCCAGTAGTCTTATACAGGGGGCGGTTGGGGCCAACGTCCTGACTTTC. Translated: CASSLIQGAVGANVLTF.

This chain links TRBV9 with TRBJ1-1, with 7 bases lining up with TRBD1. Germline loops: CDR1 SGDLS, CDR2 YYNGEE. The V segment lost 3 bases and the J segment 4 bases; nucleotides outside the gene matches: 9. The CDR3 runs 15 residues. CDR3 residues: CASSGTGALSTEAFF. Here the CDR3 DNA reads TGTGCCAGCAGCGGGACAGGTGCCCTAAGCACTGAAGCTTTCTTT. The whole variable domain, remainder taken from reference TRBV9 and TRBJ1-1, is DSGVTQTPKHLITATGQRVTLRCSPRSGDLSVYWYQQSLDQGLQFLIQYYNGEERAKGNILERFSAQQFPDLHSELNLSSLELGDSALYFCASSGTGALSTEAFFGQGTRLTVV.

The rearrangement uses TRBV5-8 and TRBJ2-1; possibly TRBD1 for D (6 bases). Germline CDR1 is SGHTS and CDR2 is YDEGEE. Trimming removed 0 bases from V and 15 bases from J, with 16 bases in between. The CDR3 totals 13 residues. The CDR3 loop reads CASSLGLGDTGFF. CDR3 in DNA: TGTGCCAGCAGCTTGGGTTTAGGGGACACCGGGTTCTTC.

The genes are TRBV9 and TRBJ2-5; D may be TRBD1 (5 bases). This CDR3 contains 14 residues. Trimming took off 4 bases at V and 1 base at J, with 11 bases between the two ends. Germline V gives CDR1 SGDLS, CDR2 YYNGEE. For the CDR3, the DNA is TGTGCCAGCAGCAAATCCCAGGGCCAAGAGACCCAGTACTTC. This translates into CASSKSQGQETQYF.

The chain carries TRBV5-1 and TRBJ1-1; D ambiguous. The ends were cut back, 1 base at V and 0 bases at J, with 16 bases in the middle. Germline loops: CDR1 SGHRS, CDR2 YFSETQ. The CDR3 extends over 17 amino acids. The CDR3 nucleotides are TGCGCCAGCAGCTTGCGTGAGCAGCGAGGGATGAACACTGAAGCTTTCTTT. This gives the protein CASSLREQRGMNTEAFF.

The CDR3: CASSLTGTDTGELFF. As DNA, the CDR3 is TGTGCCAGCAGCTTAACCGGGACTGACACCGGGGAGCTGTTTTTT. J is TRBJ2-2 and V is TRBV4-2; D perhaps matches TRBD2 (6 bases). The germline V gene has CDR1 LGHNA and CDR2 YNFKEQ. CDR3 length equals 15 residues. V was cut by 5 bases and J by 3 bases, with 13 bases left in between.

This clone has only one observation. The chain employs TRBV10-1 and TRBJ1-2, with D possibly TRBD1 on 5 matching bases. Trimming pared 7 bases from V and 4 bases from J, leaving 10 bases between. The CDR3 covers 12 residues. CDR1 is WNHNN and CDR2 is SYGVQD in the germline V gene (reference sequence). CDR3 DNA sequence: TGCGCCAGCATACGGGGGTTCTATGGCTACACCTTC. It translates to CASIRGFYGYTF.

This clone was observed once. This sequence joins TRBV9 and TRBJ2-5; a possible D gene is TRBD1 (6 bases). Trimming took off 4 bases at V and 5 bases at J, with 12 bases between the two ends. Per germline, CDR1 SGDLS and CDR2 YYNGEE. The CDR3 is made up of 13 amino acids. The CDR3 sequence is CASSTWTEETQYF. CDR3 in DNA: TGTGCCAGCAGCACCTGGACAGAGGAGACCCAGTACTTC.

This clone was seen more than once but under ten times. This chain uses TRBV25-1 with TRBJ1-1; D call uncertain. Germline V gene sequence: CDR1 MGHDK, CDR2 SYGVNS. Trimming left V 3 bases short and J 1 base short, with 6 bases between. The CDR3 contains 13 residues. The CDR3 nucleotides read TGTGCCAGCAGTGAGGTGAGGAACACTGAAGCTTTCTTT. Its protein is CASSEVRNTEAFF.

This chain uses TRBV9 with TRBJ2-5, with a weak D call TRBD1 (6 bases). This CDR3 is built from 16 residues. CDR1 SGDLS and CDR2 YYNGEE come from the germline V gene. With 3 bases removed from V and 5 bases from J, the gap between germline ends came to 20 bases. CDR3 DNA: TGTGCCAGCAGCGACCGATCCACAGGGTTTCGGGAGACCCAGTACTTC. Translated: CASSDRSTGFRETQYF.

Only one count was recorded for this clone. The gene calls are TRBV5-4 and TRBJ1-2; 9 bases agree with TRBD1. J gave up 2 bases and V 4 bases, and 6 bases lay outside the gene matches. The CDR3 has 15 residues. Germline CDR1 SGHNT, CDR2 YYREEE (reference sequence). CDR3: CASSTRTGVNYGYTF. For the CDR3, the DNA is TGTGCCAGCAGCACCCGGACAGGGGTAAACTATGGCTACACCTTC.

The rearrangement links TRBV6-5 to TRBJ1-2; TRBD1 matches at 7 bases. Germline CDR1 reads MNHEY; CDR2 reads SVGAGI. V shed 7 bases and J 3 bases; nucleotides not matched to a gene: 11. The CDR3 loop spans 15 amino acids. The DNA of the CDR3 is TGTGCCAGCATGCTGGGACAGACTCTTTACTATGGCTACACCTTC. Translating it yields CASMLGQTLYYGYTF.

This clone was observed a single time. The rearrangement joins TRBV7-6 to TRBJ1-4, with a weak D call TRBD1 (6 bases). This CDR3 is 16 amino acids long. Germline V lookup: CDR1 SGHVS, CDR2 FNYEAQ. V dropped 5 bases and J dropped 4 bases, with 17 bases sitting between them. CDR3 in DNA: TGTGCCAGCAGCGCCTTGGGGGGGCGTATTAATGAAAAACTGTTTTTT. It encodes CASSALGGRINEKLFF.

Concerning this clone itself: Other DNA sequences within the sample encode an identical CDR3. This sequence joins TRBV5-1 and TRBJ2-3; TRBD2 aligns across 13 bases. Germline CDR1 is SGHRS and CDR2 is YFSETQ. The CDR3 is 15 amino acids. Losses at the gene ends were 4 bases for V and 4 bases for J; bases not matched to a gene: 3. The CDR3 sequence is CASSPGLAGADTQYF. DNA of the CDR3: TGCGCCAGCAGCCCAGGACTAGCGGGGGCAGATACGCAGTATTTT.

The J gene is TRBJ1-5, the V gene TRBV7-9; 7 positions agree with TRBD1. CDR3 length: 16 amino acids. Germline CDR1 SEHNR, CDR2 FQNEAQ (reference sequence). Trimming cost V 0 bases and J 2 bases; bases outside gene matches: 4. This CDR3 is CASSLAFGQGNQPQHF. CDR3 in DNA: TGTGCCAGCAGCTTAGCCTTCGGACAGGGCAATCAGCCCCAGCATTTT.

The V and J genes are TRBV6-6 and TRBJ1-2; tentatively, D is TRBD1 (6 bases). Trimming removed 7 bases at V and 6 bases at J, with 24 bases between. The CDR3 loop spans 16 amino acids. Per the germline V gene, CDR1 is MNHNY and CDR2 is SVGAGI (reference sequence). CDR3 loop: CASTWARDTSRDGYTF. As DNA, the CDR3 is TGTGCCAGCACCTGGGCCAGGGACACTTCACGGGATGGCTACACCTTC.

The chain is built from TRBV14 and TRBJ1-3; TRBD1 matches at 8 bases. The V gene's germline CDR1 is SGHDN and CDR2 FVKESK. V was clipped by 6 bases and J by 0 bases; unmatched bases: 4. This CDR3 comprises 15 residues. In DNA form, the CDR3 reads TGTGCCAGCAGGCTTACAGGGGGCTCTGGAAACACCATATATTTT. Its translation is CASRLTGGSGNTIYF.

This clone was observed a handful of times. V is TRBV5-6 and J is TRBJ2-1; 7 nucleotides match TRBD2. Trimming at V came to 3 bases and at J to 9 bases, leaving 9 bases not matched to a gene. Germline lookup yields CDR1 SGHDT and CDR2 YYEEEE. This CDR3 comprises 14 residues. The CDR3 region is CASSSGPGGIEQFF. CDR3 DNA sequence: TGTGCCAGCAGCTCCGGGCCCGGGGGGATTGAGCAGTTCTTC.

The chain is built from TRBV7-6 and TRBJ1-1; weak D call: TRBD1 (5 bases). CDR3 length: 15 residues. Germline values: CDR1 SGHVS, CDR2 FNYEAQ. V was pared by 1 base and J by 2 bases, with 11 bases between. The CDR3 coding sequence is TGTGCCAGCAGCTTAGGTGGGGGGTATAACACTGAAGCTTTCTTT. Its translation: CASSLGGGYNTEAFF.

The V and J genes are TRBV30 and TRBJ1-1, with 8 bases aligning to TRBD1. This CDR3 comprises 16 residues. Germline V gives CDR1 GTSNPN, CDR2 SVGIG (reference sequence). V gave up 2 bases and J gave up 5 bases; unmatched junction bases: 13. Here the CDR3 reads CAWSPWRQGTKTEAFF. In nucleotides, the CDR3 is TGTGCCTGGAGTCCATGGAGACAGGGGACGAAAACTGAAGCTTTCTTT.

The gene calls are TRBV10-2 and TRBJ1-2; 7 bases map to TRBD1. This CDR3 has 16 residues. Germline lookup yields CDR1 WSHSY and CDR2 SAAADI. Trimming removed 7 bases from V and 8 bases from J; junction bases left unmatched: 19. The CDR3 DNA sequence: TGCGCCAGCACACCAGCCAGGATACAGGGGAGGCGCGGCTACACCTTC. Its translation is CASTPARIQGRRGYTF.

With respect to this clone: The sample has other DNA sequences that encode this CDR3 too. The CDR3 sequence: CASSLKGAGELFF. CDR3 coding DNA: TGCGCCAGCAGCTTGAAGGGGGCCGGGGAGCTGTTTTTT. V usage is TRBV5-1 and J usage is TRBJ2-2; tentative D call: TRBD1 (6 bases). V lost 1 base to trimming and J lost 6 bases, with 7 bases between them. The CDR3 extends over 13 amino acids. The germline V gene encodes CDR1 SGHRS and CDR2 YFSETQ.

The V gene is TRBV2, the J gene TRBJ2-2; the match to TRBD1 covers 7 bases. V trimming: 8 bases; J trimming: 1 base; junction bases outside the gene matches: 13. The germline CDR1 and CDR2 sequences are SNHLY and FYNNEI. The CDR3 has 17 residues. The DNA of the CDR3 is TGTGCCAGCCGACAAGAGACGAGGGGGCGGAACACCGGGGAGCTGTTTTTT. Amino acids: CASRQETRGRNTGELFF.

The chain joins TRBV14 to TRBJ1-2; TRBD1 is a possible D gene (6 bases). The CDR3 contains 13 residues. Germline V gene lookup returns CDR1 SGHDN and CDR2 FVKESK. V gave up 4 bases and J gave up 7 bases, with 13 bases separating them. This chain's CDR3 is CASSPRDRFGYTF. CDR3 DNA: TGTGCCAGCAGCCCTCGAGACAGGTTTGGCTACACCTTC. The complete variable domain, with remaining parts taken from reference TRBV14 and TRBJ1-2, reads EAGVTQFPSHSVIEKGQTVTLRCDPISGHDNLYWYRRVMGKEIKFLLHFVKESKQDESGMPNNRFLAERTGGTYSTLKVQPAELEDSGVYFCASSPRDRFGYTFGSGTRLTVV.